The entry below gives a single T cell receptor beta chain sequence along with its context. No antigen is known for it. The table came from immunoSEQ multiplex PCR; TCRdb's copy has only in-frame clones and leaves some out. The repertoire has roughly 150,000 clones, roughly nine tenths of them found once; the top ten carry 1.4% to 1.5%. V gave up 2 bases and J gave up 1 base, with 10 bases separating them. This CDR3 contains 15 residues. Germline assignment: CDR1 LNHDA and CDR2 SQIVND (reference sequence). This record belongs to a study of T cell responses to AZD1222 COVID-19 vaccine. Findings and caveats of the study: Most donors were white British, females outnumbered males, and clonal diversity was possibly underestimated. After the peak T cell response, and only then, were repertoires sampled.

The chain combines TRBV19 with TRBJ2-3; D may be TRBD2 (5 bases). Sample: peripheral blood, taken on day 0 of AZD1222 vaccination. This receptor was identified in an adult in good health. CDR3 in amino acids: CASSILAAGTDTQYF. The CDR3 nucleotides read TGTGCCAGTAGTATACTAGCCGCTGGCACAGATACGCAGTATTTT.